This is a list of T cell receptor beta chains from one sample in a study of T cell responses to AZD1222 COVID-19 vaccine. Some clones are missing from TCRdb's copy, which holds only in-frame ones; the method was immunoSEQ multiplex PCR. The table has approximately 180,000 clones, 80% to 90% seen once. The source was peripheral blood, collected 28 days after the second dose of the MenACWY control vaccine. The receptors stem from an adult who received the MenACWY meningococcal vaccine as a control. The CDR3 runs from the conserved cysteine through the conserved F or W. Only part of the rows carry a size: once, few, many, or a class if the clone is expanded.

clone_size | j_call | v_call | cdr3_aa
once | TRBJ1-1 | TRBV7-2 | CASSFRGMNTEAFF
. | TRBJ1-3 | TRBV5-1 | CASTPTGGNTIYF
. | TRBJ2-2 | TRBV10-3 | CAISVSRANTGELFF
. | TRBJ2-3 | TRBV2 | CASPLTSSSTDTQYF
. | TRBJ1-5 | TRBV19 | CAAHATGAPQPQHF
. | TRBJ1-1 | TRBV18 | CASSPNQGQSTEAFF
. | TRBJ1-1 | TRBV11-2 | CASSLDMDHSDTEAFF
. | TRBJ1-2 | TRBV28 | CASSLLAETNYGYTF
. | TRBJ2-7 | TRBV19 | CAAQGEGEQYF
. | TRBJ2-7 | TRBV28 | CASSSPGGSLYEQYF
. | TRBJ2-3 | TRBV3-1/TRBV3-2 | CASSLVLAGGDTQYF
. | TRBJ2-5 | TRBV12-3/TRBV12-4 | CASSPQELKTQYF
. | TRBJ1-4 | TRBV5-4 | CASSLRGIRDEKLFF
few | TRBJ2-1 | TRBV10-3 | CAISDSRGSGGNEQFF
. | TRBJ1-2 | TRBV28 | CASSLQGSGYTF
. | TRBJ2-7 | TRBV11-2 | CASTLTGARPGNEQYF
. | TRBJ2-2 | TRBV10-3 | CAIGPGLAGGFNTGELFF
. | TRBJ1-6 | TRBV7-2 | CASSYGRTSPLHF
. | TRBJ2-1 | TRBV12-3/TRBV12-4 | CASSLQSYNEQFF
. | TRBJ2-7 | TRBV7-9 | CASSSGRPTYEQYF
. | TRBJ1-1 | TRBV4-2 | CASSPSGWSTGGTEAFF
. | TRBJ2-7 | TRBV5-4 | CASGSSGTSGRAGHEQYF
. | TRBJ2-5 | TRBV15 | CATSRDWEFVTQYF
. | TRBJ2-4 | TRBV28 | CASSLSQDNIQYF
. | TRBJ1-2 | TRBV19 | CASSSQGYGYTF
. | TRBJ1-4 | TRBV3-1/TRBV3-2 | CASSQDRLEKLFF
many | TRBJ2-5 | TRBV28 | CASSLWTSGSAQETQYF
. | TRBJ2-7 | TRBV15 | CATSRDGWSEQYF
. | TRBJ2-6 | TRBV19 | CASSIFGANVLTF
. | TRBJ2-6 | TRBV6-1 | CASSEGGLFSGANVLTF
. | TRBJ2-3 | TRBV24-1 | CATSVSGRVTDTQYF
. | TRBJ2-7 | TRBV6-2/TRBV6-3 | CASSYESSAYEQYF
once | TRBJ2-7 | TRBV18 | CASSPGTGFEQYF
. | TRBJ1-1 | TRBV27 | CASRQNTEAFF
. | TRBJ2-3 | TRBV12-3/TRBV12-4 | CASEGESIDTQYF
. | TRBJ2-3 | TRBV11-2 | CASNPRGGFSTDTQYF
once | TRBJ1-1 | TRBV13 | CASSLGPNEAFF
once | TRBJ2-7 | TRBV28 | CASSGMSSTTHEQYF
. | TRBJ2-7 | TRBV7-9 | CAVDGTRGAYEQYF
. | TRBJ1-1 | TRBV10-3 | CAISPTGWASKAFF
. | TRBJ2-1 | TRBV5-1 | CASSLEDPTYNEQFF
. | TRBJ2-3 | TRBV4-2 | CASSQDGGGSTDTQYF
once | TRBJ2-1 | TRBV28 | CASSFALVAEQFF
. | TRBJ2-7 | TRBV11-2 | CASSSLGGGYEQYF
. | TRBJ2-1 | TRBV7-2 | CASSFSVAPHNEQFF
. | TRBJ1-4 | TRBV11-2 | CASSPTGGGEKLFF